This T cell receptor (beta chain) originates from a study of blood T cell repertoires in COVID-19. Data came from immunoSEQ multiplex PCR; TCRdb stores just in-frame clones and leaves some out. The sample shows about 220,000 clones, 75% to 90% of them seen only once. CDR3 size: 16 residues. From germline, CDR1 is MDHEN and CDR2 SYDVKM. Trimming took 1 base from V and 0 from J; bases not matched to a gene: 3. The receptor comes from a woman aged 70 to 79 with COVID-19, enrolled during active disease. The chain uses TRBV28 and TRBJ1-1; 9 nucleotides match TRBD1. The sequencing input was peripheral blood. CDR3 nucleotide sequence: TGTGCCAGCAGTTTATCCGGGACAGGGTTGAACACTGAAGCTTTCTTT. Translating gives CASSLSGTGLNTEAFF.